Following are 18 T cell receptor beta chains from one sample sequenced in a study of shared clonotypes between healthy human individuals. The assay was immunoSEQ multiplex PCR, and TCRdb's table has in-frame clones only and misses some. The repertoire includes 750,000 to 1,000,000 clones, approximately 92% of them detected once, and 20% to 30% sits in the top ten. As defined, naive CD8 cells were CD45RO-negative and positively selected for CCR7, with terminally differentiated effector memory CD45RA+ cells excluded. The specimen was naive CD8+ T cells sorted from blood. All receptors come from a man aged 25-40 years in good health.

This chain links TRBV7-2 with TRBJ2-7, with a possible D match to TRBD2 (5 bases). Trimming shortened V by 1 base and J by 7 bases, and 11 bases separated the two germline ends. CDR3 length equals 13 residues. The V gene's germline CDR1 is SGHTA and CDR2 FQGNSA. This CDR3 reads CASSLVSSLEQYF. The CDR3, as DNA: TGTGCCAGCAGCTTAGTATCTAGCCTAGAGCAGTACTTC.

The rearrangement uses TRBV9 and TRBJ2-5; 9 bases align to TRBD2. With V trimmed by 4 bases and J by 5 bases, 6 bases remained unmatched. CDR3 length equals 14 residues. CDR1 and CDR2 (germline): SGDLS, YYNGEE. CDR3 loop: CASSSSGARETQYF. CDR3 DNA sequence: TGTGCCAGCAGCTCTAGCGGGGCCCGGGAGACCCAGTACTTC.

V gene TRBV9 combines with J gene TRBJ2-7; no clear D gene. CDR3 size: 13 residues. CDR1 is SGDLS, CDR2 YYNGEE, per germline. Trimming took 4 bases from V and 3 from J, leaving 11 bases between them. The CDR3: CASSPPSSYEQYF. CDR3 DNA sequence: TGTGCCAGCAGCCCCCCAAGCAGCTACGAGCAGTACTTC.

The rearrangement uses TRBV10-3 and TRBJ2-5; D call uncertain. Germline CDR1 ENHRY, CDR2 SYGVKD. This CDR3 has 16 amino acids. V was shortened by 3 bases and J by 2 bases, with 16 bases between the two germline ends. CDR3 sequence reads: CAISDFDLATQETQYF. The CDR3 bases are TGTGCCATCAGTGACTTCGACTTGGCGACTCAAGAGACCCAGTACTTC.

The chain joins TRBV14 to TRBJ1-3, with TRBD1 matching over 7 bases. The CDR3 has 15 residues. Germline V gives CDR1 SGHDN, CDR2 FVKESK. Unmatched junction bases numbered 6, after V lost 3 bases and J lost 4 bases. The CDR3 sequence: CASSQRQGIGNTIYF. The CDR3 region has the DNA TGTGCCAGCAGCCAGCGACAGGGAATCGGAAACACCATATATTTT.

This chain connects TRBV21-1 to TRBJ2-7; the table's TRBD2 call for D was not verified on the DNA. TRBV21-1 is designated a pseudogene. The CDR3 is 13 residues long. CDR3 residues: CASSERRAYEQYF. The CDR3 coding sequence is TGTGCCAGTTCGGAGAGGAGGGCCTACGAGCAGTACTTC.

The chain recombines TRBV5-6 with TRBJ2-7, with no clear D. The germline V and J ends were trimmed by 0 bases and 2 bases, with 12 bases remaining between them. The CDR3 has 15 residues. Germline values: CDR1 SGHDT, CDR2 YYEEEE. The CDR3 spells CASSLAATMTYEQYF. The CDR3 DNA reads TGTGCCAGCAGCTTGGCGGCGACAATGACCTACGAGCAGTACTTC. The variable domain in full, with the rest retrieved from reference TRBV5-6 and TRBJ2-7, is DAGVTQSPTHLIKTRGQQVTLRCSPKSGHDTVSWYQQALGQGPQFIFQYYEEEERQRGNFPDRFSGHQFPNYSSELNVNALLLGDSALYLCASSLAATMTYEQYFGPGTRLTVT.

The J gene is TRBJ1-2, the V gene TRBV29-1; 7 positions agree with TRBD1. Germline lookup yields CDR1 SQVTM and CDR2 ANQGSEA. CDR3 length equals 14 residues. V shed 7 bases and J 0 bases; nucleotides not matched to a gene: 8. The CDR3 region has the DNA TGCAGCGGGGACACAGGGGCTACTAACTATGGCTACACCTTC. Protein: CSGDTGATNYGYTF.

This clone came up a few times. V and J are TRBV6-5 and TRBJ2-2; D gene unclear. The germline V gene has CDR1 MNHEY and CDR2 SVGAGI. The germline V and J ends were trimmed by 7 bases and 4 bases, with 7 bases remaining between them. The CDR3 covers 12 residues. CDR3 sequence (DNA): TGTGCCAGCACAAAAGGCACCGGGGAGCTGTTTTTT. It translates to CASTKGTGELFF.

J is TRBJ2-7 and V is TRBV27, with D perhaps TRBD1 or TRBD2 (5 bases each). Trimming cost V 6 bases and J 6 bases, with 15 bases left between them. The CDR3 has 13 residues. Per the germline V gene, CDR1 is MNHEY and CDR2 is SMNVEV (reference sequence). The CDR3 loop reads CASSPTQGVEQYF. The CDR3, as DNA: TGTGCCAGCAGCCCCACCCAGGGAGTCGAGCAGTACTTC.

The V and J genes are TRBV7-2 and TRBJ2-5; D is undetermined. The CDR3 spans 15 residues. The V gene's germline CDR1 is SGHTA and CDR2 FQGNSA. V was cut by 5 bases and J by 4 bases, with 17 bases left in between. CDR3: CASSTMATPGETQYF. As DNA, the CDR3 is TGTGCCAGCAGCACCATGGCTACGCCGGGAGAGACCCAGTACTTC.

The rearrangement joins TRBV9 to TRBJ1-1; D not certain. The CDR3 length is 11 residues. Germline V gives CDR1 SGDLS, CDR2 YYNGEE. V was shortened by 3 bases and J by 10 bases, with 10 bases between the two germline ends. CDR3 bases: TGTGCCAGCAGCGGGCGGGAGGGAGCTTTCTTT. Translated, it gives CASSGREGAFF.

As DNA, the CDR3 is TGTGCCAGCATGCAGAACATGAACACTGAAGCTTTCTTT. Translation gives CASMQNMNTEAFF. The chain uses TRBV14 and TRBJ1-1; D is undetermined. Germline loops: CDR1 SGHDN, CDR2 FVKESK. V lost 7 bases, J lost 0 bases, and 9 bases lay in between. The CDR3 runs to 13 residues.

With respect to this clone: Other DNA sequences from this sample encode an identical CDR3 as well. V gene TRBV7-9 combines with J gene TRBJ2-1, with D hard to call. The germline V gene has CDR1 SEHNR and CDR2 FQNEAQ (reference sequence). V lost 3 bases, J lost 7 bases, and 7 bases lay in between. The CDR3 runs 12 residues. CDR3 loop: CASSFGVNEQFF. CDR3 bases: TGTGCCAGCAGCTTTGGGGTAAATGAGCAGTTCTTC.

The J gene is TRBJ2-3, the V gene TRBV7-6, with D hard to call. CDR1 is SGHVS and CDR2 is FNYEAQ in the germline V gene. Deletions cut 1 base from V and 3 bases from J, with 17 bases between. The CDR3 spans 17 residues. DNA for the CDR3: TGTGCCAGCAGCTTAGATGGGGTGGAAGGCATAACAGATACGCAGTATTTT. This codes for CASSLDGVEGITDTQYF.

This clone showed up just once. The chain joins TRBV5-4 to TRBJ2-1; TRBD2 matches 8 bases. Germline CDR1 SGHNT, CDR2 YYREEE (reference sequence). This CDR3 has 14 residues. V trimming: 2 bases; J trimming: 6 bases; junction bases outside the gene matches: 4. The CDR3 reads CASSFSGGPNEQFF. Here the CDR3 DNA reads TGTGCCAGCAGCTTCTCGGGAGGGCCCAATGAGCAGTTCTTC.

This chain connects TRBV15 to TRBJ2-1, with 7 bases fitting TRBD2. The CDR3 is made up of 15 amino acids. Trimming took 2 bases from V and 3 from J; bases not matched to a gene: 4. CDR1 and CDR2 from the germline V gene are LNHNV and YYDKDF (reference sequence). The CDR3 sequence is CATSRSGNGYNEQFF. In nucleotides, the CDR3 is TGTGCCACCAGCAGAAGCGGGAATGGCTACAATGAGCAGTTCTTC.

This clone appeared once. The chain links TRBV7-9 to TRBJ2-7; no definite D call. V dropped 5 bases and J dropped 4 bases, with 15 bases sitting between them. The germline gives CDR1 SEHNR, CDR2 FQNEAQ (reference sequence). The CDR3 totals 14 residues. The CDR3 loop is CASSKMTPLYEQYF. The CDR3, as DNA: TGTGCCAGCAGCAAGATGACACCCCTTTACGAGCAGTACTTC.